The TCR beta chain under discussion was sequenced for a study of blood T cells in healthy people across ages. Per the germline V gene, CDR1 is MDHEN and CDR2 is SYDVKM. The germline V and J ends were trimmed by 7 bases and 8 bases, with 14 bases remaining between them. The CDR3 runs 12 residues. Sample-barcoded 5' priming and a J-beta primer mix drove a second PCR of about 6 to 12 cycles. TCRdb fed the 5' RACE reads into MiXCR, producing one record per CDR3 protein. The sample gives roughly 800,000 distinct CDR3 sequences, around a quarter of which show up once; under 4.5% is in the top ten. Russia was home to the donors, healthy Caucasian individuals aged 6 to 90. The same data also went into a second study, on T cells of mothers and their children. That publication notes: The study recruited a few healthy Caucasian mothers and their six children as donors. With unrelated pairs as the comparison, related mother-child pairs had a slightly higher overlap that was not significant.

This chain uses TRBV28 with TRBJ1-2; D remains unclear. This TCR was sampled from a boy younger than 18 in good health. The sample consisted of blood. The CDR3 coding sequence is TGTGCCAGCACCCGATCCATATACGGCTACACCTTC. Translation gives CASTRSIYGYTF.